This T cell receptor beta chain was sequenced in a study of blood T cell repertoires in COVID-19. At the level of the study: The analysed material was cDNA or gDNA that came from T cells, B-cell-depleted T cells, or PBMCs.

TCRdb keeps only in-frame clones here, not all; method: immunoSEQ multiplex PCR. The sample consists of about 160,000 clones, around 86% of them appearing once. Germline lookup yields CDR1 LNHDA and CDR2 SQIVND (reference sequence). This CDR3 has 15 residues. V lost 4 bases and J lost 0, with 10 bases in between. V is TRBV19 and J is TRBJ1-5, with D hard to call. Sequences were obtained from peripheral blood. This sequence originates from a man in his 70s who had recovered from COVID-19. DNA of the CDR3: TGTGCCAGTAGTACCACAAGAAATAGCAATCAGCCCCAGCATTTT. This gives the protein CASSTTRNSNQPQHF.